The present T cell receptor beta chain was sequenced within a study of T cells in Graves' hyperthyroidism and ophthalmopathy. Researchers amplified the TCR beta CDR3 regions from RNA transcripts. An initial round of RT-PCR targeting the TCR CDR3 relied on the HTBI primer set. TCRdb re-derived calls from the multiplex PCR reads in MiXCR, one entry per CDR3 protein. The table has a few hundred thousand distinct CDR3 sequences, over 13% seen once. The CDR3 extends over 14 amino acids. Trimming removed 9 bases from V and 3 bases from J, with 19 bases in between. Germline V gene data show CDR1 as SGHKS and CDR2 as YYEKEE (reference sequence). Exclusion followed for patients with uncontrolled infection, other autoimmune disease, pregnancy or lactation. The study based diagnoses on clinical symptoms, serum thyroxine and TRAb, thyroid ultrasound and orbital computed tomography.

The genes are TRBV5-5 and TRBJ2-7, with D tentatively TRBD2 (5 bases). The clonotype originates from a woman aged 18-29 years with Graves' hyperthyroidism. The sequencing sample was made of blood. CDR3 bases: TGTGCCACGCGAACTGCGACGGGGATCTACGAGCAGTACTTC. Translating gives CATRTATGIYEQYF.